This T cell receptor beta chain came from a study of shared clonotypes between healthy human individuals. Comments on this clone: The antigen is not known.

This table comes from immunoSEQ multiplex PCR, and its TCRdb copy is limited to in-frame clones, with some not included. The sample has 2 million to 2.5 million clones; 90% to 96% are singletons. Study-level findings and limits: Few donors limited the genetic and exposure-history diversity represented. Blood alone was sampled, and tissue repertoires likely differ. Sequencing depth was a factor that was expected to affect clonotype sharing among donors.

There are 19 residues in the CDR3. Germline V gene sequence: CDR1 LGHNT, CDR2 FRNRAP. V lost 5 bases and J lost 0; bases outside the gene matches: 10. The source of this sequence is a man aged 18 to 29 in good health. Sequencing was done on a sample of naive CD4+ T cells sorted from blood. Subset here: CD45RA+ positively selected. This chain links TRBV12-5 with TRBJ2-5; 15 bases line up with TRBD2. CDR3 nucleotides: TGTGCTAGTGGTCCGGGACTAGCGGGAGGTTTTGGGTACCAAGAGACCCAGTACTTC. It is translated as CASGPGLAGGFGYQETQYF.